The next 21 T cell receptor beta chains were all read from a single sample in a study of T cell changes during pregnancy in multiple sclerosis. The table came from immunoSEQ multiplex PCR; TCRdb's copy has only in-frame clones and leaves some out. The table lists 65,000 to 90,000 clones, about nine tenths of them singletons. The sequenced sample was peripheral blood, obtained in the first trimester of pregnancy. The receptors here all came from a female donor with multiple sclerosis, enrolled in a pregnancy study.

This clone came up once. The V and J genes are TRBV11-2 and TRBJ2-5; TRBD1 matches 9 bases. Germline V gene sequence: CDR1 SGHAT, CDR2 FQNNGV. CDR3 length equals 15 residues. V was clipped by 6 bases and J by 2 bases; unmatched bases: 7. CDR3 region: CASRSPGQGQETQYF. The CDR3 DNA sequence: TGTGCCAGCAGGAGTCCGGGACAGGGTCAAGAGACCCAGTACTTC.

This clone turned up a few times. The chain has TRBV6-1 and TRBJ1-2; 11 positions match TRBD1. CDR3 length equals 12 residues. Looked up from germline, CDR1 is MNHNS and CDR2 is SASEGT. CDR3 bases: TGTGTATCTGGACAGGGGGCGTTTGGCTACACCTTC. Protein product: CVSGQGAFGYTF.

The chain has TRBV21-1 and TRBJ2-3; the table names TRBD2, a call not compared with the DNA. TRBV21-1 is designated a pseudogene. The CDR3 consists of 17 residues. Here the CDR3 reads CASSKPVGLRSTDTQYF. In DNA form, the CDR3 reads TGTGCCAGCAGCAAACCGGTGGGACTCCGTTCCACAGATACGCAGTATTTT.

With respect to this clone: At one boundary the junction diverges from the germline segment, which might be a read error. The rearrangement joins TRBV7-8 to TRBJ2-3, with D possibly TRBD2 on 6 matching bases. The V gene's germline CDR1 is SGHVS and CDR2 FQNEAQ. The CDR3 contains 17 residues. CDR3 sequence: CVSSSRWRAGPTDTQYF. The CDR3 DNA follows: TGTGTCAGCAGCTCCCGGTGGAGGGCGGGGCCCACAGATACGCAGTATTTT.

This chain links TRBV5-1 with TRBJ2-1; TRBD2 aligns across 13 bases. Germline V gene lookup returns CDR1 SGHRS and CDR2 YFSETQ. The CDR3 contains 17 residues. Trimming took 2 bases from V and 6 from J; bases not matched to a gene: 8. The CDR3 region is CASSFRLAGGVGNEQFF. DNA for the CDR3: TGCGCCAGCAGCTTCCGACTAGCGGGAGGCGTGGGCAATGAGCAGTTCTTC.

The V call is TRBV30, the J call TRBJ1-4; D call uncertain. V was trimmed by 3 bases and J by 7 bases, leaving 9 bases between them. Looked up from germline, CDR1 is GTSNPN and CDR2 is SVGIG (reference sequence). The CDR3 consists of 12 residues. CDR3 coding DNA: TGTGCCTGGAGCCCGGAGGGTGAAAAACTGTTTTTT. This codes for CAWSPEGEKLFF.

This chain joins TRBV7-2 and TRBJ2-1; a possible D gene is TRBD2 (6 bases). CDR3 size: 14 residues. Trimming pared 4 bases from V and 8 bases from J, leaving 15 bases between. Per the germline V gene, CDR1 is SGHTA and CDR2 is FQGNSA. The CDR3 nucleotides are TGTGCCAGCAGCTATCAAAGTGGGGGGTATGAGCAGTTCTTC. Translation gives CASSYQSGGYEQFF.

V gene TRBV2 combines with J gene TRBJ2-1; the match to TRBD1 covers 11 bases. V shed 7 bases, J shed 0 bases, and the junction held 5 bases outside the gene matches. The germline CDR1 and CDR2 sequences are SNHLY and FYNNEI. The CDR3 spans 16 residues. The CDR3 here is CASILGTGGSYNEQFF. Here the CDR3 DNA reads TGTGCCAGCATCCTAGGGACAGGGGGCTCCTACAATGAGCAGTTCTTC.

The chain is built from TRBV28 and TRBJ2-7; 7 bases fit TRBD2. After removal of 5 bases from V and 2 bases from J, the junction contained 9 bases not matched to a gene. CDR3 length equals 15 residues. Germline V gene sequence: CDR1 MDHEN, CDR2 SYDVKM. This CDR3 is CASSGPKRGTYEQYF. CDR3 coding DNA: TGTGCCAGCAGTGGACCCAAGCGGGGAACCTACGAGCAGTACTTC. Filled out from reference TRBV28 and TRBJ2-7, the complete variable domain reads DVKVTQSSRYLVKRTGEKVFLECVQDMDHENMFWYRQDPGLGLRLIYFSYDVKMKEKGDIPEGYSVSREKKERFSLILESASTNQTSMYLCASSGPKRGTYEQYFGPGTRLTVT.

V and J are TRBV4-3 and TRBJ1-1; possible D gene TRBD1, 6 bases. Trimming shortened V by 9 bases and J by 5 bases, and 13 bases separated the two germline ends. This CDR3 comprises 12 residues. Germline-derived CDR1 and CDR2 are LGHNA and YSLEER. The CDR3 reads CASGRGETEAFF. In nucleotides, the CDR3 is TGCGCCAGTGGGAGGGGGGAGACTGAAGCTTTCTTT.

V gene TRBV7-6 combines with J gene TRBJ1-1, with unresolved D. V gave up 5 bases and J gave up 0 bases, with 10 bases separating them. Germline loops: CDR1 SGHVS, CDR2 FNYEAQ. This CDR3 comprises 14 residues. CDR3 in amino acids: CASSQQIMNTEAFF. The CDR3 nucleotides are TGTGCCAGCAGCCAACAGATAATGAACACTGAAGCTTTCTTT.

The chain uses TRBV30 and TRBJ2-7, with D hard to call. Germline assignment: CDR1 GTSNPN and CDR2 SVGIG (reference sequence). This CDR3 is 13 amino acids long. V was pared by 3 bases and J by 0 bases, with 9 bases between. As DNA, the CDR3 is TGTGCCTGGAGCATGGGCCCCTCCTACGAGCAGTACTTC. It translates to CAWSMGPSYEQYF.

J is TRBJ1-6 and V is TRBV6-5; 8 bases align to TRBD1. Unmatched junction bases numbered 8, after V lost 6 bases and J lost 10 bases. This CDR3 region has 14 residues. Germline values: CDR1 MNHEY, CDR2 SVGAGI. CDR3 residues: CASRARTGKSPLHF. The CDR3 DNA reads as TGTGCCAGCAGGGCTAGGACAGGGAAATCACCCCTCCACTTT.

Written as DNA, the CDR3 is TGTGCCAGCAGCCCGAGACTGCATACGCAGTATTTT. It is translated as CASSPRLHTQYF. V and J are TRBV7-9 and TRBJ2-3; D unclear. V was pared by 5 bases and J by 7 bases, with 10 bases between. The CDR3 consists of 12 residues. CDR1 and CDR2 (germline): SEHNR, FQNEAQ (reference sequence).

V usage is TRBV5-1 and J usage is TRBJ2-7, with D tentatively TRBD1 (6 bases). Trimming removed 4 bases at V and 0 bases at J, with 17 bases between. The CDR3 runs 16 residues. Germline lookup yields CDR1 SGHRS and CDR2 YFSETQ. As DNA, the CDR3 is TGCGCCAGCAGCGCACAACCCGGGACAAGCTCCTACGAGCAGTACTTC. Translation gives CASSAQPGTSSYEQYF.

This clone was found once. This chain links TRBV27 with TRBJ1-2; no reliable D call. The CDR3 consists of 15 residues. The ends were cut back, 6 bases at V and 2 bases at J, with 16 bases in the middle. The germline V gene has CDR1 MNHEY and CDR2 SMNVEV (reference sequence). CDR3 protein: CASRLGPGPNYGYTF. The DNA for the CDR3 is TGTGCCAGCAGATTAGGCCCGGGTCCCAACTATGGCTACACCTTC.

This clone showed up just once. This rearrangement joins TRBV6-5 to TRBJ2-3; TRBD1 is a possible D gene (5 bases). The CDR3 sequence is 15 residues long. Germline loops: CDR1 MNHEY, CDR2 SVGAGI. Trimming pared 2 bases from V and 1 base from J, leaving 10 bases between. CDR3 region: CASSYEGVRTDTQYF. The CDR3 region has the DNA TGTGCCAGCAGTTACGAAGGGGTCCGCACAGATACGCAGTATTTT.

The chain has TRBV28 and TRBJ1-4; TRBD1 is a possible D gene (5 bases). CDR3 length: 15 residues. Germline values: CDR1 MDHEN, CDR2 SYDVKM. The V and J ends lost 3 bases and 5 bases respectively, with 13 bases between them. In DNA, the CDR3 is TGTGCCAGCAGTTTGTCTCAGGGTCGGAATGAAAAACTGTTTTTT. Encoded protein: CASSLSQGRNEKLFF.

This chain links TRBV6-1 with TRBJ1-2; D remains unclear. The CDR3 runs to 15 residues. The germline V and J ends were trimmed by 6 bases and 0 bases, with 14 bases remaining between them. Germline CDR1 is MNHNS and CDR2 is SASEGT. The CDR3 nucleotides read TGTGCCAGCAGCCTTCAGGAGGCGGCTAACTATGGCTACACCTTC. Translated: CASSLQEAANYGYTF.

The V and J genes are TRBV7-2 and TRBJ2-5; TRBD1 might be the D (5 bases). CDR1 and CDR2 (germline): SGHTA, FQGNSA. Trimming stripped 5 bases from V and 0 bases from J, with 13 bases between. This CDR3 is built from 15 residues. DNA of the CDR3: TGTGCCAGCAGCCCTGGACAAGGGAACCAAGAGACCCAGTACTTC. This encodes CASSPGQGNQETQYF.

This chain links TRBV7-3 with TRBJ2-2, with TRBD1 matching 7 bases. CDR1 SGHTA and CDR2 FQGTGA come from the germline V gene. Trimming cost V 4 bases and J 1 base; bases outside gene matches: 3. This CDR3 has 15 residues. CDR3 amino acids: CASSSTGRNTGELFF. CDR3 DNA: TGTGCCAGCAGCTCGACAGGGAGGAACACCGGGGAGCTGTTTTTT.